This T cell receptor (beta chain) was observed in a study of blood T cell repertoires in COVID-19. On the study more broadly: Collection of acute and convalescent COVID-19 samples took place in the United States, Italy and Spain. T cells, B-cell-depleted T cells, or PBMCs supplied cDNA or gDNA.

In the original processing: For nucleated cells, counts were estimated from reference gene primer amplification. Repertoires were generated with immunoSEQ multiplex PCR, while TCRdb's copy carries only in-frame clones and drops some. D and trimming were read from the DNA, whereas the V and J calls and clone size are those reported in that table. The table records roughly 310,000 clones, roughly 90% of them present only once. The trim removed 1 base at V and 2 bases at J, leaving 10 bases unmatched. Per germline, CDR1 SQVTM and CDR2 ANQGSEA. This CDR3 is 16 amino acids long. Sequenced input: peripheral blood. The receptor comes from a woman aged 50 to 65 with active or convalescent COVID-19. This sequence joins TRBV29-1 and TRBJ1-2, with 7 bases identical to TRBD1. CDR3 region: CSVEAAGTEDNYGYTF. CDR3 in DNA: TGCAGCGTTGAAGCTGCCGGGACAGAAGACAACTATGGCTACACCTTC.